This TCR beta chain is drawn from a study of cytomegalovirus exposure and HLA in healthy donors. Study findings and constraints: A list of about 160 TCR beta chains associated with cytomegalovirus was given. The classifier reportedly diagnosed cytomegalovirus status with high specificity and sensitivity. The study found most TCR sequences rare, yet found some public TCRs in many donors.

The donors were members of the roughly 120-subject validation cohort (separate from the approximately 670-subject first cohort). As to this clone: Antigen specificity is unknown.

Sequencing used immunoSEQ multiplex PCR; TCRdb keeps in-frame clones, though not all of them. The table has about 360,000 clones, roughly 85% seen once. The source of this sequence is a woman younger than 35 in good health and CMV-seronegative. The sample taken for sequencing was PBMCs.

CDR3 bases: TGTGCCAGCAGCTCCACCTCAGACAGAGCCTATGGCTACACCTTC. Amino acids: CASSSTSDRAYGYTF. V and J are TRBV7-9 and TRBJ1-2, with D possibly TRBD1 on 5 matching bases. Deletions cut 4 bases from V and 4 bases from J, with 16 bases between. The CDR3 extends over 15 amino acids. Germline CDR1 reads SEHNR; CDR2 reads FQNEAQ (reference sequence).